The next 14 T cell receptor beta chains were all read from a single sample in a study of shared clonotypes between healthy human individuals (dated by TCRdb to 2019 to 2021). The method was the immunoSEQ multiplex PCR assay. TCRdb mirrors the immuneACCESS table, restricted to in-frame sequences. Some clones are absent from its copies; in checked studies, under half trace to an unresolved V gene, and the reason for the others is unknown. The sample records over a million clones, roughly 96% of which are singletons. The ten most abundant clones make up 0.95% to 1.5% of the sample. Sequenced input: naive CD4+ T cells sorted from blood. Interpreted using the paper, the cell subset or site label stands for: CD45RA+ positively selected. Receptors originate from a man younger than 40 in good health.

This clone was detected only once. This sequence joins TRBV7-2 and TRBJ1-1; D unclear. CDR1 SGHTA and CDR2 FQGNSA come from the germline V gene. Trimming took off 3 bases at V and 11 bases at J, with 13 bases between the two ends. The CDR3 is 12 residues long. Here the CDR3 reads CASSFASREAFF. For the CDR3, the DNA is TGTGCCAGCAGCTTTGCCTCTAGGGAGGCTTTCTTT.

The J gene is TRBJ2-7, the V gene TRBV9; D remains unclear. Germline CDR1 and CDR2: SGDLS and YYNGEE. The germline V and J ends were trimmed by 0 bases and 0 bases, with 13 bases remaining between them. This CDR3 contains 16 residues. This CDR3 reads CASSVEGSGISYEQYF. Here the CDR3 DNA reads TGTGCCAGCAGCGTAGAAGGTTCTGGGATCTCCTACGAGCAGTACTTC.

Of note for this clone: At one end the junction does not follow the germline gene, possibly because of a read error. V usage is TRBV7-7 and J usage is TRBJ2-1, with D perhaps TRBD2 (6 bases). Germline CDR1 is SSHAT and CDR2 is FNYEAQ (reference sequence). This CDR3 has 14 residues. In DNA, the CDR3 is TGTGCTAGCAGCTCGGGAGCAGGTTACAATGGGCAGTTCTTC. This encodes CASSSGAGYNGQFF.

This sequence joins TRBV10-3 and TRBJ2-2; 13 bases align to TRBD2. The V and J ends lost 6 bases and 4 bases, in that order; junction bases with no gene match: 2. The germline gives CDR1 ENHRY, CDR2 SYGVKD. This CDR3 has 15 amino acids. The CDR3 reads CAIRRLAGGTGELFF. Written as DNA, the CDR3 is TGTGCCATCAGGAGACTAGCGGGAGGCACCGGGGAGCTGTTTTTT.

The chain links TRBV28 to TRBJ1-5; possibly TRBD1 for D (6 bases). Germline V lookup: CDR1 MDHEN, CDR2 SYDVKM. The CDR3 is 16 residues long. Trimming left V 7 bases short and J 3 bases short, with 19 bases between. The CDR3 loop reads CASNRRGTPVNQPQHF. CDR3 bases: TGTGCCAGCAACCGAAGAGGGACACCAGTCAATCAGCCCCAGCATTTT. Full variable domain (outside the CDR3, taken from reference TRBV28 and TRBJ1-5): DVKVTQSSRYLVKRTGEKVFLECVQDMDHENMFWYRQDPGLGLRLIYFSYDVKMKEKGDIPEGYSVSREKKERFSLILESASTNQTSMYLCASNRRGTPVNQPQHFGDGTRLSIL.

The rearrangement links TRBV7-9 to TRBJ1-5; D might be TRBD1 (5 bases). V was pared by 1 base and J by 2 bases, with 15 bases between. Germline V gene lookup returns CDR1 SEHNR and CDR2 FQNEAQ (reference sequence). CDR3 length: 17 residues. The CDR3 sequence: CASSLDLRGDGNQPQHF. The CDR3 region has the DNA TGTGCCAGCAGCTTAGACCTACGGGGCGATGGCAATCAGCCCCAGCATTTT.

The chain recombines TRBV28 with TRBJ2-7; D possibly uses TRBD1 or TRBD2 (5 bases each). The CDR3 contains 16 residues. The germline V gene encodes CDR1 MDHEN and CDR2 SYDVKM. V lost 5 bases, J lost 1 base, and 18 bases lay in between. In DNA, the CDR3 is TGTGCCAGCAGTCGAACGTCCGGGACCGCTTCCTACGAGCAGTACTTC. Protein sequence: CASSRTSGTASYEQYF.

The chain carries TRBV11-2 and TRBJ2-1, with 9 bases lining up with TRBD1. CDR1 and CDR2 (germline): SGHAT, FQNNGV. The trim removed 4 bases at V and 2 bases at J, leaving 3 bases unmatched. The length of the CDR3 is 15 residues. In DNA form, the CDR3 reads TGTGCCAGCAGCTCTTACAGGGGGCCCTACAATGAGCAGTTCTTC. Translating gives CASSSYRGPYNEQFF.

In DNA form, the CDR3 reads TGTGCCAGCAGCCAAGGCTGGGGACTATCCTCTGGGGCCAACGTCCTGACTTTC. It encodes CASSQGWGLSSGANVLTF. The V call is TRBV14, the J call TRBJ2-6; 7 positions match TRBD2. With V trimmed by 1 base and J by 0 bases, 6 bases remained unmatched. Germline values: CDR1 SGHDN, CDR2 FVKESK. This CDR3 contains 18 residues.

The CDR3 loop reads CASSVVGDPPGEKLFF. CDR3 coding DNA: TGTGCCAGCAGCGTAGTAGGGGACCCCCCGGGTGAAAAACTGTTTTTT. V usage is TRBV9 and J usage is TRBJ1-4; tentatively, D is TRBD1 (5 bases). Germline CDR1 reads SGDLS; CDR2 reads YYNGEE. Trimming took 0 bases from V and 7 from J, leaving 16 bases between them. The CDR3 is 16 residues long.

Only one count was recorded for this clone. CDR3 amino acids: CASSQETPGTTEQYF. Here the CDR3 DNA reads TGTGCCAGCAGCCAAGAAACTCCGGGGACAACCGAGCAGTACTTC. The J gene is TRBJ2-7, the V gene TRBV14; TRBD1 is a possible D gene (6 bases). The germline V gene has CDR1 SGHDN and CDR2 FVKESK. This CDR3 comprises 15 residues. Trimming removed 0 bases at V and 6 bases at J, with 15 bases between.

For the CDR3, the DNA is TGTGCCAGCAGCGGCAGGACACAAAATGAGCAGTTCTTC. The encoded protein is CASSGRTQNEQFF. This chain joins TRBV7-3 and TRBJ2-1; weak D call: TRBD1 (5 bases). V was shortened by 5 bases and J by 7 bases, with 12 bases between the two germline ends. This CDR3 contains 13 residues. Per the germline V gene, CDR1 is SGHTA and CDR2 is FQGTGA. The variable domain in full, with the rest retrieved from reference TRBV7-3 and TRBJ2-1, is GAGVSQTPSNKVTEKGKYVELRCDPISGHTALYWYRQSLGQGPEFLIYFQGTGAADDSGLPNDRFFAVRPEGSVSTLKIQRTERGDSAVYLCASSGRTQNEQFFGPGTRLTVL.

The chain carries TRBV5-1 and TRBJ1-1, with D hard to call. The CDR3 has 13 residues. The germline V and J ends were trimmed by 0 bases and 2 bases, with 5 bases remaining between them. Germline-derived CDR1 and CDR2 are SGHRS and YFSETQ. In DNA, the CDR3 is TGCGCCAGCAGCTTGGATCATAACACTGAAGCTTTCTTT. Translating it yields CASSLDHNTEAFF.

The chain has TRBV9 and TRBJ2-1; D may match TRBD1 or TRBD2 (6 bases each). Trimming left V 4 bases short and J 5 bases short, with 22 bases between. The length of the CDR3 is 17 residues. Germline CDR1 reads SGDLS; CDR2 reads YYNGEE. The CDR3 here is CASSPFRGLAFNNEQFF. The CDR3 nucleotides are TGTGCCAGCAGCCCGTTCCGGGGGCTAGCGTTTAACAATGAGCAGTTCTTC.